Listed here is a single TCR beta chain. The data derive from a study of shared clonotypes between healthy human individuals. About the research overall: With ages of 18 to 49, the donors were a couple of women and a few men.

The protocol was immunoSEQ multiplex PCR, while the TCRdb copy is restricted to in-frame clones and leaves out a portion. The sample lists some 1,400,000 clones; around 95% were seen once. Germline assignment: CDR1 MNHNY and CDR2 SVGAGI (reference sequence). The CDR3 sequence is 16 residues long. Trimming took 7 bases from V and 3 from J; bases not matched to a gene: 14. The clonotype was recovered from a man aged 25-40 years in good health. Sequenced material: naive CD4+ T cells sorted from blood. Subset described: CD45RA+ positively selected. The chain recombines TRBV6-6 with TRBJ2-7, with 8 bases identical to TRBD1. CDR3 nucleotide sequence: TGTGCCAGCACCAGGGGGCCCCATCGACAGGGCTACGAGCAGTACTTC. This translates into CASTRGPHRQGYEQYF.